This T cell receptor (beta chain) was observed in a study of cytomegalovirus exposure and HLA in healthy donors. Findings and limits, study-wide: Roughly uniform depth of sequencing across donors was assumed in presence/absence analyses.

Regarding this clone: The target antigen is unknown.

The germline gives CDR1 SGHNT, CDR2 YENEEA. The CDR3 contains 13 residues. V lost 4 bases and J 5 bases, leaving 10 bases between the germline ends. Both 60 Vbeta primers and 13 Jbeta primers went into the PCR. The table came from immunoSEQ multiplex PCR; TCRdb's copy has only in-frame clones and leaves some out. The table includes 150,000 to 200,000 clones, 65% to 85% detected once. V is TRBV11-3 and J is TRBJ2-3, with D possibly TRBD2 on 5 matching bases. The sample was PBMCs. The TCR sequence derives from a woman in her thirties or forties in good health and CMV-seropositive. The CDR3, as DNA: TGTGCCAGCAGCTCTAGCAGACGAGATACGCAGTATTTT. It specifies CASSSSRRDTQYF.